A single sample is the source of the 5 T cell receptor beta chains below, sequenced in a study of CD8+ T cells in alopecia areata. Treatment indicated: oral pan-JAK inhibitor, 5-10 mg twice daily. TCR sequencing used cDNA made by reverse transcription of extracted RNA. Measured with immunoSEQ multiplex PCR; TCRdb has only the in-frame clones, and not every one. The table includes 110,000 or so clones, roughly 58% detected once. The source material was CD8+ T cells sorted from blood, sampled at week 4, from a patient treated with tofacitinib. These receptors all stem from a human donor with alopecia areata.

The chain joins TRBV25-1 to TRBJ2-7, with TRBD1 matching over 8 bases. Trimming took 6 bases from V and 2 from J; bases not matched to a gene: 6. The CDR3 consists of 14 residues. From germline, CDR1 is MGHDK and CDR2 SYGVNS. CDR3 loop: CASSRQGSAYEQYF. The CDR3 DNA reads as TGTGCCAGCAGCCGACAGGGGTCCGCCTACGAGCAGTACTTC.

V and J are TRBV29-1 and TRBJ1-5; 10 bases map to TRBD1. Germline assignment: CDR1 SQVTM and CDR2 ANQGSEA. This CDR3 contains 13 residues. V lost 7 bases, J lost 10 bases, and 10 bases stayed unmatched. The CDR3 sequence is CSAQGGDRGPQHF. CDR3 in DNA: TGCAGCGCCCAAGGGGGGGACAGGGGTCCCCAGCATTTT.

This chain connects TRBV23-1 to TRBJ2-5; D is perhaps TRBD2 (5 bases). TRBV23-1 is filed as an ORF, its function uncertain. The CDR3 covers 12 residues. Trimming cost V 6 bases and J 7 bases, with 12 bases left between them. CDR3 sequence (DNA): TGCGCCAGCAGGGGAGAGGCCCGGACCCAGTACTTC. Amino acids: CASRGEARTQYF.

The V gene is TRBV27, the J gene TRBJ1-2; D not resolved. This CDR3 is 14 amino acids long. Looked up from germline, CDR1 is MNHEY and CDR2 is SMNVEV (reference sequence). Trimming pared 3 bases from V and 4 bases from J, leaving 12 bases between. The CDR3 protein is CASSLNGAVYGYTF. DNA of the CDR3: TGTGCCAGCAGTTTGAACGGTGCGGTCTATGGCTACACCTTC.

The V gene is TRBV29-1, the J gene TRBJ2-1; no clear D gene. The CDR3 totals 13 residues. Germline V gene data show CDR1 as SQVTM and CDR2 as ANQGSEA. Between the trimmed V and J ends, which lost 5 bases and 5 bases, there was a span of 13 bases. The CDR3 sequence: CSVSRDGNNEQFF. The CDR3 bases are TGCAGCGTTAGTCGTGACGGAAACAATGAGCAGTTCTTC.